This is a list of T cell receptor beta chains from one sample in a study of shared clonotypes between healthy human individuals. This table comes from immunoSEQ multiplex PCR, and its TCRdb copy is limited to in-frame clones, with some not included. The sample has about 340,000 clones, 73% seen once; the top ten hold less than 11%. Source material: memory CD4+ T cells sorted from blood. These receptors were collected from a man aged 25-40 years in good health. Both conserved end residues are part of each CDR3. D genes are given only for firm matches. A clone size is listed for some rows: how often the clone was seen (once, few, many), or a class if it is expanded.

-	once	TRBV29-1	TRBJ2-3	CSQGADTQYF	TGCAGCCAAGGGGCAGATACGCAGTATTTT
-	many	TRBV15	TRBJ2-3	CATSRGYGTFDRTDTQYF	TGTGCCACCAGCAGAGGTTATGGGACTTTTGATCGCACAGATACGCAGTATTTT
TRBD2	-	TRBV5-1	TRBJ2-1	CASSISGAYNEQFF	TGCGCCAGCAGCATTAGCGGGGCCTACAATGAGCAGTTCTTC
TRBD2	-	TRBV5-6	TRBJ2-1	CASSFLAGGVGQFF	TGTGCCAGCAGCTTCCTAGCGGGAGGAGTTGGGCAGTTCTTC
-	-	TRBV7-3	TRBJ2-1	CASSLMGSSNEQFF	TGTGCCAGCAGCTTAATGGGTAGTTCGAATGAGCAGTTCTTC
-	-	TRBV6-5	TRBJ1-5	CASSSLERGNQPQHF	TGTGCCAGCAGTTCCCTTGAGAGGGGGAATCAGCCCCAGCATTTT
TRBD2	-	TRBV18	TRBJ2-2	CASSHPIRTSLTGELFF	TGTGCCAGCTCACACCCTATACGGACTAGCCTCACCGGGGAGCTGTTTTTT
TRBD2	-	TRBV29-1	TRBJ2-7	CSVEDREGGEQYF	TGCAGCGTTGAAGATCGGGAGGGGGGAGAGCAGTACTTC
TRBD2	once	TRBV10-2	TRBJ2-7	CASSEREGSEQYF	TGCGCCAGCAGTGAGCGGGAGGGCTCCGAGCAGTACTTC
-	-	TRBV6-6	TRBJ2-1	CASSAEAAKNEQFF	TGTGCCAGCAGTGCAGAGGCTGCTAAAAATGAGCAGTTCTTC
TRBD1	few	TRBV9	TRBJ2-3	CASSVDPHRGRFTDTQYF	TGTGCCAGCAGCGTAGATCCCCACAGGGGACGATTCACAGATACGCAGTATTTT
-	once	TRBV18	TRBJ2-2	CASSLGTGELFF	TGTGCCAGCTCACTCGGCACCGGGGAGCTGTTTTTT
-	-	TRBV14	TRBJ1-2	CASSQSAADYGYTF	TGTGCCAGCAGCCAATCCGCGGCGGACTATGGCTACACCTTC
TRBD2	-	TRBV7-2	TRBJ2-3	CASSSGLAGVLGTQYF	TGTGCCAGCAGCTCCGGACTGGCGGGAGTGCTGGGTACGCAGTATTTT
TRBD1	-	TRBV5-6	TRBJ2-7	CASSLGGTGRYEQYF	TGTGCCAGCAGCTTGGGGGGGACAGGGAGGTACGAGCAGTACTTC
-	-	TRBV5-4	TRBJ1-5	CASSFEGNNQPQHF	TGTGCCAGCAGCTTTGAGGGGAACAATCAGCCCCAGCATTTT
-	few	TRBV29-1	TRBJ2-6	CSVRDSGANVLTF	TGCAGCGTTCGCGACTCTGGGGCCAACGTCCTGACTTTC
TRBD1	-	TRBV28	TRBJ2-7	CASSSGGRGYEQYF	TGTGCCAGCAGTTCAGGGGGCCGGGGCTACGAGCAGTACTTC
-	many	TRBV7-7	TRBJ1-1	CASSLAEGTEAFF	TGTGCTAGCAGCTTAGCGGAAGGGACTGAAGCTTTCTTT
-	-	TRBV18	TRBJ1-1	CASSPETSEAFF	TGTGCCAGCTCACCCGAGACGAGTGAAGCTTTCTTT
-	-	TRBV19	TRBJ1-2	CASSNSPSLGGYTF	TGTGCCAGTAGTAATAGTCCGTCTTTGGGGGGCTACACCTTC
-	-	TRBV29-1	TRBJ2-1	CSVESRGSEQFF	TGCAGCGTTGAATCGAGGGGCAGTGAGCAGTTCTTC
-	few	TRBV7-2	TRBJ2-1	CASGGPGSYNEQFF	TGTGCCAGCGGAGGGCCAGGATCCTACAATGAGCAGTTCTTC
-	-	TRBV10-1	TRBJ2-3	CVGGPLGDTQYF	TGCGTTGGAGGACCCCTAGGGGATACGCAGTATTTT
TRBD2	-	TRBV30	TRBJ2-3	CACSTGTSGQWSDTQYF	TGTGCCTGTTCGACCGGGACTAGCGGGCAATGGTCGGATACGCAGTATTTT
-	-	TRBV6-4	TRBJ1-5	CASSERMFQPQHF	TGTGCCAGCAGTGAAAGGATGTTTCAGCCCCAGCATTTT
TRBD1	-	TRBV5-1	TRBJ2-2	CASSGGQGTGELFF	TGCGCCAGCAGCGGGGGACAGGGAACCGGGGAGCTGTTTTTT
-	-	TRBV28	TRBJ2-7	CASSRMVYEQYF	TGTGCCAGCAGCCGGATGGTCTACGAGCAGTACTTC
-	few	TRBV5-1	TRBJ1-1	CASSLGQKYTEAFF	TGCGCCAGCAGCTTGGGACAGAAGTACACTGAAGCTTTCTTT
-	many	TRBV4-2	TRBJ1-2	CASSTMTAFYGYTF	TGTGCCAGCAGCACAATGACGGCCTTCTATGGCTACACCTTC
TRBD2	many	TRBV11-1	TRBJ2-7	CASSLRLAGPYEQYF	TGTGCCAGCAGCTTGCGACTAGCGGGACCCTACGAGCAGTACTTC
-	-	TRBV5-6	TRBJ1-4	CASSLRGHNEKLFF	TGTGCCAGCAGTTTAAGGGGTCATAATGAAAAACTGTTTTTT
-	-	TRBV9	TRBJ2-1	CASSVGGSGYYNEQFF	TGTGCCAGCAGCGTAGGGGGTAGCGGATACTACAATGAGCAGTTCTTC
TRBD1	-	TRBV25-1	TRBJ2-1	CASKLTGGNSYNEQFF	TGTGCCAGCAAATTGACAGGGGGCAACTCCTACAATGAGCAGTTCTTC
-	-	TRBV7-2	TRBJ2-2	CASSKNRGGTGELFF	TGTGCCAGCAGCAAAAACAGGGGAGGGACCGGGGAGCTGTTTTTT
-	-	TRBV19	TRBJ1-2	CASSIVQGLHYGYTF	TGTGCCAGTAGTATAGTACAGGGCCTCCACTATGGCTACACCTTC
-	-	TRBV7-1	TRBJ2-1	CASSLIVFF	TGTGCCAGCAGCTTAATAGTGTTCTTC
-	many	TRBV11-1	TRBJ2-7	CASSLVGLSEQYF	TGTGCCAGCAGCTTAGTTGGATTAAGCGAGCAGTACTTC
-	-	TRBV7-2	TRBJ2-3	CASSSTDTQYF	TGTGCCAGCAGTTCAACAGATACGCAGTATTTT
-	-	TRBV18	TRBJ2-1	CASSPSAGNEQFF	TGTGCCAGCTCACCATCAGCGGGTAATGAGCAGTTCTTC
-	once	TRBV19	TRBJ1-5	CASKVLYSNQPQHF	TGTGCCAGTAAGGTGCTCTATAGCAATCAGCCCCAGCATTTT
-	-	TRBV4-2	TRBJ1-1	CASSQVVAEGTEAFF	TGTGCCAGCAGCCAAGTCGTGGCTGAGGGCACTGAAGCTTTCTTT
TRBD1	-	TRBV28	TRBJ2-1	CASHRDSYNEQFF	TGTGCCAGTCACCGGGACAGTTACAATGAGCAGTTCTTC
-	-	TRBV14	TRBJ1-5	CASSQAGPNQPQHF	TGTGCCAGCAGCCAAGCGGGACCCAATCAGCCCCAGCATTTT
-	-	TRBV7-9	TRBJ1-5	CASSPGGGSSNQPQHF	TGTGCCAGCAGCCCCGGGGGCGGGAGTAGCAATCAGCCCCAGCATTTT
-	few	TRBV7-8	TRBJ1-1	CASSLVELRLAEAFF	TGTGCCAGCAGCTTAGTCGAGTTGAGGCTGGCTGAAGCTTTCTTT
-	few	TRBV7-6	TRBJ1-1	CASSLVTGTNTEAFF	TGTGCCAGCAGCTTGGTTACCGGTACGAACACTGAAGCTTTCTTT
-	-	TRBV7-2	TRBJ2-5	CASSLAAGSQETQYF	TGTGCCAGCAGCTTAGCTGCGGGGAGTCAAGAGACCCAGTACTTC
TRBD2	-	TRBV6-1	TRBJ2-7	CASSEKAGGPYFYEQYF	TGTGCCAGCAGTGAAAAGGCGGGAGGGCCGTATTTTTACGAGCAGTACTTC
-	-	TRBV29-1	TRBJ1-1	CSVRIRGLRAFF	TGCAGCGTTCGAATTCGCGGGTTAAGAGCTTTCTTT
-	once	TRBV27	TRBJ1-1	CASSPLGGNTEAFF	TGTGCCAGCAGTCCCCTGGGCGGGAACACTGAAGCTTTCTTT
-	-	TRBV10-3	TRBJ2-6	CAISEPPDSPGANVLTF	TGTGCCATCAGTGAGCCTCCCGACAGTCCTGGGGCCAACGTCCTGACTTTC